The T cell receptor beta chain described here comes from a study of blood T cells in healthy people across ages. Trimming left V 6 bases short and J 4 bases short, with 21 bases between. The CDR3 consists of 15 residues. CDR1 and CDR2 (germline): SQVTM, ANQGSEA. General study results and limits: In older individuals, TCR beta diversity per million T cells was lower, falling roughly linearly with age.

No fewer than 7 million PBMCs went into each sample. The sample holds many counts of this clonotype. The target antigen is unknown. Primed by a sample-barcoded 5' primer and a J-beta primer mix, a second PCR proceeded for about 7 to 11 cycles. Sequencing of every sample gave 2.5 million or more CDR3-containing paired-end reads. TCRdb itself ran the 5' RACE reads through MiXCR, one entry per CDR3 protein. The sample has roughly 700,000 distinct CDR3 sequences, around 25% seen once; the top ten hold 9.4%. These data also formed part of another study, on T cells of mothers and their children. That report adds: Related mother-child pairs shared marginally more repertoire than unrelated pairs, though not significantly.

The chain is built from TRBV29-1 and TRBJ1-2, with unresolved D. The TCR sequence derives from a boy aged 5-17 years in good health. Sequencing used blood. This chain's CDR3 is CSVPFWRSGLYGYTF. Written as DNA, the CDR3 is TGCAGCGTCCCTTTCTGGAGGAGTGGTCTCTATGGCTACACCTTC.